This T cell receptor (beta chain) was documented in a study of control samples from healthy donors and cancer patients. Data came from immunoSEQ multiplex PCR; TCRdb stores just in-frame clones and leaves some out. The table lists 170,000 or so clones, roughly 92% of them singletons, with more than 1.1% in the top ten. CDR3 size: 19 residues. Germline assignment: CDR1 SGHAT and CDR2 FQNNGV. The ends lost 2 bases at V and 0 bases at J; junction bases unmatched: 13. The source material was blood. The rearrangement joins TRBV11-2 to TRBJ2-1, with TRBD1 identical over 7 bases. The receptor was derived from a woman under 30 in good health. CDR3 protein: CASSLFDQRGPYSYNEQFF. CDR3 nucleotide sequence: TGTGCCAGCAGCTTATTTGATCAGAGGGGGCCCTACTCCTACAATGAGCAGTTCTTC.